This TCR beta chain was profiled in a study of shared clonotypes between healthy human individuals. Study at large: Researchers assigned three CD4 naive, three CD4 memory, two CD8 naive and one CD8 memory plate to each donor.

Produced via immunoSEQ multiplex PCR; TCRdb's table is partial and in-frame only. The data show hundreds of thousands of clones, with approximately 74% seen just once and more than 1.5% held by the top ten. About this clone: As yet, its antigen is unknown.

CD4+ cells yielded CD45RA+ naive and CD45RA-negative memory subsets. Study-wide results and limits: Large depth notwithstanding, sorted-subset sequencing proved incomplete by rarefaction.

The CDR3 has 17 amino acids. Trimming took 5 bases from V and 2 from J; bases not matched to a gene: 12. Germline V gene lookup returns CDR1 MDHEN and CDR2 SYDVKM. Specimen: memory CD4+ T cells sorted from blood. The subset denotes: CD45RA-negative fraction. The gene calls are TRBV28 and TRBJ2-7, with 10 positions matching TRBD1. The clonotype comes from a woman in her 30s in good health. The CDR3 DNA is TGTGCCAGCAGTAGCGGCCCGGGGACAGGGGTCGCCTACGAGCAGTACTTC. This sequence encodes CASSSGPGTGVAYEQYF.